Sequencing of this T cell receptor beta chain was carried out in a study of cytomegalovirus exposure and HLA in healthy donors. General study results and limits: Researchers counted around 180 TCR beta chains as cytomegalovirus-associated.

Amplification used 60 Vbeta primers and 13 Jbeta primers. The data were produced by immunoSEQ multiplex PCR, yet TCRdb's version contains in-frame clones alone and is incomplete. There are 180,000 or so clones in the sample; around 62% occur only once, and just under 3% lies in the top ten. CDR1 SEHNR and CDR2 FQNEAQ come from the germline V gene (reference sequence). After removal of 1 base from V and 7 bases from J, the junction contained 3 bases not matched to a gene. The CDR3 spans 15 residues. Regarding this clone: Antigen: not known.

The receptor was derived from a man aged 40-49 years in good health and CMV-seronegative. Specimen: PBMCs. This chain joins TRBV7-9 and TRBJ1-6; TRBD1 agrees at 8 bases. CDR3: CASSLGDRGNSPLHF. The CDR3 bases are TGTGCCAGCAGCTTAGGAGACAGGGGAAATTCACCCCTCCACTTT.